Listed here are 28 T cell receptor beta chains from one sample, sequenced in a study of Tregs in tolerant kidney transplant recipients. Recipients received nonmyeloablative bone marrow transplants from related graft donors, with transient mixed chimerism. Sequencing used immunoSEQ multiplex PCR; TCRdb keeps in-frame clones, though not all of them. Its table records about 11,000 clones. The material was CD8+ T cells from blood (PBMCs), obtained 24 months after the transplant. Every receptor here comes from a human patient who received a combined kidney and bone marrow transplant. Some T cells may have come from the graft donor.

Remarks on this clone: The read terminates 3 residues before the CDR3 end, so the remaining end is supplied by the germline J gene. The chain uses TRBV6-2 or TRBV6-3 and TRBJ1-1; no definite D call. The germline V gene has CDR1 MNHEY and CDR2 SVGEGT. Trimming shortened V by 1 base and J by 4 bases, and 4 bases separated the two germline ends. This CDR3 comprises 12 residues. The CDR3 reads CASSYWATEAFF. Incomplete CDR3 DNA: TGTGCCAGCAGTTACTGGGCCACTGAA.

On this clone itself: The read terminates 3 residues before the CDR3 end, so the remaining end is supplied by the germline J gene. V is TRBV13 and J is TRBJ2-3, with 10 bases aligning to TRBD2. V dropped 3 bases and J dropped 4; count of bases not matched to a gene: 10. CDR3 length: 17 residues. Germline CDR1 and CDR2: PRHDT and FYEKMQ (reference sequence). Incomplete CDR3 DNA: TGTGCCAGCAGCTTCCAGCTAGCGGGAGAAGCGGCAGATACG. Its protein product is CASSFQLAGEAADT. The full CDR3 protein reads CASSFQLAGEAADTQYF.

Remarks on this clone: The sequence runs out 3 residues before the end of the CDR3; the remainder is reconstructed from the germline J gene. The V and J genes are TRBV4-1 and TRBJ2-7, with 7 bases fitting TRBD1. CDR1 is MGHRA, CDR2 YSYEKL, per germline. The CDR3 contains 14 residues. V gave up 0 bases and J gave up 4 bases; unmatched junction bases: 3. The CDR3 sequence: CASSQEGQVYEQYF. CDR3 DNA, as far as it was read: TGCGCCAGCAGCCAAGAAGGACAGGTTTACGAG.

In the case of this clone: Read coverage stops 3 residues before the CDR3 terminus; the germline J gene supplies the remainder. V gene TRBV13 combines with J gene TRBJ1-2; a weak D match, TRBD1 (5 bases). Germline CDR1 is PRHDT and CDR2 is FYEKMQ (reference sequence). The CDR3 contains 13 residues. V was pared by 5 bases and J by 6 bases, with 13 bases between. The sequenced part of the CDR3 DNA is TGTGCCAGCAGCCCCCCGCTCAGGGATGGC. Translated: CASSPPLRDG. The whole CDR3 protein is CASSPPLRDGYTF.

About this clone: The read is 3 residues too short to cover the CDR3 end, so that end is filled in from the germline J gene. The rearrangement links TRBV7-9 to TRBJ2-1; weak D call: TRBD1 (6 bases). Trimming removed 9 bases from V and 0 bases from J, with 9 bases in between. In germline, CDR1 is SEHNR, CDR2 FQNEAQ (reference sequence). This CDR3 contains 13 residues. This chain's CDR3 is CASRGGSYNEQFF. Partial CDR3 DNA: TGTGCCAGTCGAGGGGGCTCCTACAATGAG.

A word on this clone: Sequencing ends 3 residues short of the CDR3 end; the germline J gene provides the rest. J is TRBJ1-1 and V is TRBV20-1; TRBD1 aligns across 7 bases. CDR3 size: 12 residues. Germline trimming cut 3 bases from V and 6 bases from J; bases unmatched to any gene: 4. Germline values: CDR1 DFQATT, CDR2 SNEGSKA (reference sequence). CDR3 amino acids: CSASRQGAEAFF. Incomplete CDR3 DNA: TGCAGTGCTAGCCGGCAGGGGGCTGAA.

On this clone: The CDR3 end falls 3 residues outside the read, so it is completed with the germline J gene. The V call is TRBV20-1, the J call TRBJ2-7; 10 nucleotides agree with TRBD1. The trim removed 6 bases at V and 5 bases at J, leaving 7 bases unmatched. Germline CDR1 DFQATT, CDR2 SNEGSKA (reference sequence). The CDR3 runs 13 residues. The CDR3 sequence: CSAPGQGVDEQYF. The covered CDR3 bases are TGCAGTGCGCCTGGACAGGGGGTCGACGAG.

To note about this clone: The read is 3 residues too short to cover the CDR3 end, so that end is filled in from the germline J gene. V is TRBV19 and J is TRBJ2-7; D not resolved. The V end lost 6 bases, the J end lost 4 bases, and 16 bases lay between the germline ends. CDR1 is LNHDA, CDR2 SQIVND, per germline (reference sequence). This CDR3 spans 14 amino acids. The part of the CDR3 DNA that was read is TGTGCCAGTAGGACCGGCAGGAGCATTTACGAG. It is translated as CASRTGRSIYE. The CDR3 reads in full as CASRTGRSIYEQYF. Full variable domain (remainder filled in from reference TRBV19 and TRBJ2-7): DGGITQSPKYLFRKEGQNVTLSCEQNLNHDAMYWYRQDPGQGLRLIYYSQIVNDFQKGDIAEGYSVSREKKESFPLTVTSAQKNPTAFYLCASRTGRSIYEQYFGPGTRLTVT.

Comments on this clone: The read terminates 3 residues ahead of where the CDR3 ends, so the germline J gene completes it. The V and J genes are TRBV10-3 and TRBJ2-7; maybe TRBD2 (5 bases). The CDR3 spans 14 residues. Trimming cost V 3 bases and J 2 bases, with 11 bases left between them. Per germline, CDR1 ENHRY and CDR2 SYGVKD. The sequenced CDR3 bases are TGTGCCATCAGTGACAGGACTCCTCCCTACGAG. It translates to CAISDRTPPYE. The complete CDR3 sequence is CAISDRTPPYEQYF.

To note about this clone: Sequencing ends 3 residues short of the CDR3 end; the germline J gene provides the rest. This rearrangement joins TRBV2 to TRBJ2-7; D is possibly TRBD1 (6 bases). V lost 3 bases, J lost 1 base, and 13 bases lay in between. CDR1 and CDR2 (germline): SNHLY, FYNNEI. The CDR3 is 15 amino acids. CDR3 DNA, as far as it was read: TGTGCCAGCAGTGAGAGCCCGGGACAATCCTACGAG. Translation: CASSESPGQSYE. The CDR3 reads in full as CASSESPGQSYEQYF.

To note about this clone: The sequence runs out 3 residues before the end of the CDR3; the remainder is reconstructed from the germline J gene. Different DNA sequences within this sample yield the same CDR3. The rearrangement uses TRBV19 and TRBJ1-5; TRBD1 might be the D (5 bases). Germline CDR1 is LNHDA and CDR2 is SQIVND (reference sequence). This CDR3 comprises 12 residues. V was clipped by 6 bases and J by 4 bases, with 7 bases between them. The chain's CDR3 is CASRQGNQPQHF. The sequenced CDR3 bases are TGTGCCAGTAGGCAGGGAAATCAGCCC.

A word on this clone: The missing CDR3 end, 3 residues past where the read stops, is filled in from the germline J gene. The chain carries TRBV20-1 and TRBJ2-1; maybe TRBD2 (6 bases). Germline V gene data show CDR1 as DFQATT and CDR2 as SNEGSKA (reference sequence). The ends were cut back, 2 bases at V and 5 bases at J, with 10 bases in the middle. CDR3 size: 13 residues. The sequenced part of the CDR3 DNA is TGCAGTGCTAGAAGGCGGGGTCACAATGAG. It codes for CSARRRGHNE. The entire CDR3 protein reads CSARRRGHNEQFF.

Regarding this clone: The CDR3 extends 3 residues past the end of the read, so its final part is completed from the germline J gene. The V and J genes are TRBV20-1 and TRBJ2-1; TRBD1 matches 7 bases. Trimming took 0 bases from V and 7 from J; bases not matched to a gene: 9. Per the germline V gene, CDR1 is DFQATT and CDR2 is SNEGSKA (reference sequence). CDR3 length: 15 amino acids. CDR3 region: CSARDGDSGGNEQFF. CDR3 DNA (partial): TGCAGTGCTAGAGATGGGGACAGTGGCGGAAATGAG.

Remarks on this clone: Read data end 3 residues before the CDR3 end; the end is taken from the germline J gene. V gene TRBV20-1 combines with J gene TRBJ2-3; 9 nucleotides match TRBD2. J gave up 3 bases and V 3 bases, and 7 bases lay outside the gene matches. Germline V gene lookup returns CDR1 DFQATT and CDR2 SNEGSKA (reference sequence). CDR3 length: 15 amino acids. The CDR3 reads CSAREIAGVTDTQYF. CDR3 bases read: TGCAGTGCTAGGGAGATAGCGGGAGTAACAGATACG.

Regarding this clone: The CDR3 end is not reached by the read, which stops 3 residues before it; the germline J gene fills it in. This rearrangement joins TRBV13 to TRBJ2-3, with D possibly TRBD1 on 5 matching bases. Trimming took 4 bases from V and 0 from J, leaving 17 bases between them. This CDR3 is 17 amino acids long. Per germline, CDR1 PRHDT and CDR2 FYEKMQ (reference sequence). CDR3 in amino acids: CASSSDQGASSTDTQYF. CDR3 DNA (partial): TGTGCCAGCAGCTCAGACCAAGGGGCGTCTAGCACAGATACG.

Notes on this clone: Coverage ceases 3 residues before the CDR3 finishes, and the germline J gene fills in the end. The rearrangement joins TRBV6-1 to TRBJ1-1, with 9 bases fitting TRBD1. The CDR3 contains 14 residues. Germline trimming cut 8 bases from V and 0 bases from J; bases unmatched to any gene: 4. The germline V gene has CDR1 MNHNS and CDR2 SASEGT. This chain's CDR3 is CASGGQGMNTEAFF. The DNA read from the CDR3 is TGTGCCAGCGGTGGACAGGGGATGAACACTGAA.

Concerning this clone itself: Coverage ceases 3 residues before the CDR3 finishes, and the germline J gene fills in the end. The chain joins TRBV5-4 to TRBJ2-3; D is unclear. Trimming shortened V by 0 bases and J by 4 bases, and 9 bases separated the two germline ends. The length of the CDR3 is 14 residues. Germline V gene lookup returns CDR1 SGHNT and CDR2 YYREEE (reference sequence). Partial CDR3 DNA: TGTGCCAGCAGCTTGGTAGAAAGCCCAGATACG. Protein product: CASSLVESPDT. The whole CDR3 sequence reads CASSLVESPDTQYF.

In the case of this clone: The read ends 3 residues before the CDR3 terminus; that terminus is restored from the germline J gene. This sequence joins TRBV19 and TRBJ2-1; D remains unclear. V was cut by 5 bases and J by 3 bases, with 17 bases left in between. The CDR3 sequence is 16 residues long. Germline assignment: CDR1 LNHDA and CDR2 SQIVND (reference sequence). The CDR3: CASSFNRATYYNEQFF. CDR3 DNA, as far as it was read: TGTGCCAGTAGTTTTAATAGGGCTACCTACTACAATGAG. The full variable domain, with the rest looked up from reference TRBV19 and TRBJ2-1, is DGGITQSPKYLFRKEGQNVTLSCEQNLNHDAMYWYRQDPGQGLRLIYYSQIVNDFQKGDIAEGYSVSREKKESFPLTVTSAQKNPTAFYLCASSFNRATYYNEQFFGPGTRLTVL.

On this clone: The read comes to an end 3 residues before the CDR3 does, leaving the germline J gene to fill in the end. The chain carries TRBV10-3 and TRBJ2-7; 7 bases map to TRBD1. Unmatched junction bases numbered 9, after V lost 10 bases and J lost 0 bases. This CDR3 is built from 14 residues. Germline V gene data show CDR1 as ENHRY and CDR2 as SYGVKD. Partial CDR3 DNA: TGTGCCACCACGGACAGGAGCAGCTCCTACGAG. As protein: CATTDRSSSYE. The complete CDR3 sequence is CATTDRSSSYEQYF.

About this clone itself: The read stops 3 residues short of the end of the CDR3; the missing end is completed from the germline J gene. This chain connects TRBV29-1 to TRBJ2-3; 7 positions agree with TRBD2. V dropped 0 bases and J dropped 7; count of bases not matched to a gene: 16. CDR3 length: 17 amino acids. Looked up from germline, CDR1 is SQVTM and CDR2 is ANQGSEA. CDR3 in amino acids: CSVEDGGVGPTMNTQYF. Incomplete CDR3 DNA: TGCAGCGTTGAAGATGGGGGGGTTGGACCGACGATGAATACG.

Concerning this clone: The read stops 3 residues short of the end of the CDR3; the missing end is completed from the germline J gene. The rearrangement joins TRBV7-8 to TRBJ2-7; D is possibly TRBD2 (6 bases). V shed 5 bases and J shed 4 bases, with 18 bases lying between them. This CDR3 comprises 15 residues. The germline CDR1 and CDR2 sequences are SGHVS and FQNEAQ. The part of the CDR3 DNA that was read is TGTGCCAGCAGCCTCGACCCCCTGGCGGGGTACGAG. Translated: CASSLDPLAGYE. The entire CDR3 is CASSLDPLAGYEQYF. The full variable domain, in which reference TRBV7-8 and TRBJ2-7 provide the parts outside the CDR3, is GAGVSQSPRYKVAKRGQDVALRCDPISGHVSLFWYQQALGQGPEFLTYFQNEAQLDKSGLPSDRFFAERPEGSVSTLKIQRTQQEDSAVYLCASSLDPLAGYEQYFGPGTRLTVT.

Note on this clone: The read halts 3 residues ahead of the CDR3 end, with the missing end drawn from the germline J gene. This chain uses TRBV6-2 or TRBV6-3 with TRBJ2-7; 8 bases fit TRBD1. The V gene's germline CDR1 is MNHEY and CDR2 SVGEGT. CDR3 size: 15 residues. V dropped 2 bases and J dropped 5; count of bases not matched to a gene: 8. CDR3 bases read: TGTGCCAGCAGTTACGGGGACAGGAAATTACACGAG. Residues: CASSYGDRKLHE. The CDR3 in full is CASSYGDRKLHEQYF.

The CDR3 protein is CAWTRDSYEQYF. The CDR3 DNA, read in part, is TGTGCCTGGACTAGGGACAGCTACGAG. J is TRBJ2-7 and V is TRBV30, with 7 bases lining up with TRBD1. Coverage ceases 3 residues before the CDR3 finishes, and the germline J gene fills in the end. Germline V CDR1 and CDR2: GTSNPN, SVGIG (reference sequence). The trim removed 4 bases at V and 3 bases at J, leaving 3 bases unmatched. The CDR3 is 12 amino acids.

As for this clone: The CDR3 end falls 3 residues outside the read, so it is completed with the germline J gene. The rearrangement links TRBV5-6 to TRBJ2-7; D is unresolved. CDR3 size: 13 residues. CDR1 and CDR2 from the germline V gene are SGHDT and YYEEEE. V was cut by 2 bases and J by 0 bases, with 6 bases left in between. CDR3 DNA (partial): TGTGCCAGCAGCTTCTTTCTCTCCTACGAG. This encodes CASSFFLSYE. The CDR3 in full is CASSFFLSYEQYF.

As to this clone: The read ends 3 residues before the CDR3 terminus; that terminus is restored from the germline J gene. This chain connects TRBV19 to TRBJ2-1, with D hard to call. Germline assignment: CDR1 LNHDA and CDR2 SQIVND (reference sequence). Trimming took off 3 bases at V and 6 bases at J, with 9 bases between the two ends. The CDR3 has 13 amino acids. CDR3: CASSIMRSNEQFF. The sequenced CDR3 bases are TGTGCCAGTAGTATTATGCGAAGCAATGAG.

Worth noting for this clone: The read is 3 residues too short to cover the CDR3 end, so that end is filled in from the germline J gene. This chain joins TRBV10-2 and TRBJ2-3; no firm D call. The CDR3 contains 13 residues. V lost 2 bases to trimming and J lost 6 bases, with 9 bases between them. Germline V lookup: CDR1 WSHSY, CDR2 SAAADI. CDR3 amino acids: CASSEVASDTQYF. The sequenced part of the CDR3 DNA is TGCGCCAGCAGTGAGGTAGCCTCGGATACG.

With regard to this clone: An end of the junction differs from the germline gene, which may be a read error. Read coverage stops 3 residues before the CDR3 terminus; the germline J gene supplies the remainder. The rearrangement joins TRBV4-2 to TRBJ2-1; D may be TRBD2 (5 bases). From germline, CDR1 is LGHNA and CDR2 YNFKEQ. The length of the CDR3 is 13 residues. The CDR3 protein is CASSQRPLDEQFF. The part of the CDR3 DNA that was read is TGCGCCAGCAGCCAACGACCACTAGATGAG.

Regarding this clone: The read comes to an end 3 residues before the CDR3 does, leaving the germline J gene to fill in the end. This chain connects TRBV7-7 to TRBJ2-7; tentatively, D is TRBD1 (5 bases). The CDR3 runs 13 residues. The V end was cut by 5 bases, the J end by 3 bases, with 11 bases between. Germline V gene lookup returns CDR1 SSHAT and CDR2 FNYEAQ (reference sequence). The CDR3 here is CASSPGHNYEQYF. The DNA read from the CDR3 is TGTGCCAGCAGCCCAGGACACAACTACGAG.